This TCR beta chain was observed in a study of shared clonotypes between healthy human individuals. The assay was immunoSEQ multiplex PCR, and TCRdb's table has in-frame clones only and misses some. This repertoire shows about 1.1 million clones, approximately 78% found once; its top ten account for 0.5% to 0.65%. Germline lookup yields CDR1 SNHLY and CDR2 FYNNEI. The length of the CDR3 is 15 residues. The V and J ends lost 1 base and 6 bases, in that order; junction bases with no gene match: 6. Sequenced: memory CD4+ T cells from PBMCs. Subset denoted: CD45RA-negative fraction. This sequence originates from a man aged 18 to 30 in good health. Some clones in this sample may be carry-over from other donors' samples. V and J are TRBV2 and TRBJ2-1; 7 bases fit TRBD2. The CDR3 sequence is CASSEGTRTGNEQFF. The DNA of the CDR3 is TGTGCCAGCAGTGAAGGGACTAGGACGGGCAATGAGCAGTTCTTC.